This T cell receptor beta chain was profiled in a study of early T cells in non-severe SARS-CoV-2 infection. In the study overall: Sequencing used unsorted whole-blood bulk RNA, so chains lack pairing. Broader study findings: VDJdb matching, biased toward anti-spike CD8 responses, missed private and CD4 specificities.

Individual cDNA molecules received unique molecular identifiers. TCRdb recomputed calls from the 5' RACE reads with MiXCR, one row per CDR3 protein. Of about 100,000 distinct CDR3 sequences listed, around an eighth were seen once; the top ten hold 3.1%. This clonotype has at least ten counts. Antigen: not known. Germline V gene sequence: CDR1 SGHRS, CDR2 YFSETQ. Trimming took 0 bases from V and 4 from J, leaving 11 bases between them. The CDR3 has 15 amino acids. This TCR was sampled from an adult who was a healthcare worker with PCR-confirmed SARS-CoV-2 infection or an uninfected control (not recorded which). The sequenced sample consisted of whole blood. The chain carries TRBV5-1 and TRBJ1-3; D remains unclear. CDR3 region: CASSLDSHRGNTIYF. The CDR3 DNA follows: TGCGCCAGCAGCTTGGACAGCCACCGCGGAAACACCATATATTTT.